One and the same sample provided the 9 T cell receptor beta chains below, sequenced in a study of blood T cell repertoires in COVID-19. The method was immunoSEQ multiplex PCR; TCRdb's version includes in-frame clones alone and lacks a portion of them. The sample lists over 90,000 clones, about 84% seen once, with 4.4% in the top ten. Sequences were obtained from peripheral blood. The receptors were sampled from a man aged 55 to 70 with acute or convalescent COVID-19.

The J gene is TRBJ1-5, the V gene TRBV30; 8 bases are a match to TRBD1. The trim removed 2 bases at V and 7 bases at J, leaving 4 bases unmatched. The CDR3 extends over 13 amino acids. CDR1 is GTSNPN and CDR2 is SVGIG in the germline V gene (reference sequence). The CDR3 DNA sequence: TGTGCCTGGAGTCCAGGGGGCGGACAGCCCCAGCATTTT. Translated: CAWSPGGGQPQHF.

CDR3 amino acids: CASSAGSSITGELFF. The CDR3 DNA sequence: TGTGCCAGCAGCGCCGGGTCTAGTATTACCGGGGAGCTGTTTTTT. This chain links TRBV5-8 with TRBJ2-2, with D hard to call. V gave up 4 bases and J gave up 5 bases, with 15 bases separating them. CDR3 size: 15 residues. Germline V gene lookup returns CDR1 SGHTS and CDR2 YDEGEE. Full variable domain (missing parts from reference TRBV5-8 and TRBJ2-2): EAGVTQSPTHLIKTRGQQATLRCSPISGHTSVYWYQQALGLGLQFLLWYDEGEERNRGNFPPRFSGRQFPNYSSELNVNALELEDSALYLCASSAGSSITGELFFGEGSRLTVL.

This clone was detected only a few times. The chain recombines TRBV7-9 with TRBJ2-2; TRBD2 agrees at 7 bases. V shed 5 bases and J 1 base; nucleotides not matched to a gene: 7. The CDR3 totals 16 residues. Germline assignment: CDR1 SEHNR and CDR2 FQNEAQ (reference sequence). CDR3 in DNA: TGTGCCAGCAGCAAAACGAAGCGGGAGAACACCGGGGAGCTGTTTTTT. It codes for CASSKTKRENTGELFF.

The chain uses TRBV3-1 (or the pseudogene TRBV3-2) and TRBJ1-4, with a possible D match to TRBD1 (5 bases). This CDR3 is 15 amino acids long. The germline V gene encodes CDR1 LGHDT and CDR2 YNNKEL (reference sequence). Trimming removed 1 base at V and 5 bases at J, with 11 bases between. The CDR3 spells CASSQVGRPNEKLFF. The CDR3 DNA is TGTGCCAGCAGCCAAGTGGGGCGGCCGAATGAAAAACTGTTTTTT.

V is TRBV19 and J is TRBJ1-5; D is unclear. The V end lost 3 bases, the J end lost 3 bases, and 9 bases lay between the germline ends. Germline V lookup: CDR1 LNHDA, CDR2 SQIVND (reference sequence). The CDR3 spans 14 residues. CDR3: CASSMEQNNQPQHF. The CDR3 DNA sequence: TGTGCCAGTAGTATGGAACAGAACAATCAGCCCCAGCATTTT.

The genes are TRBV7-9 and TRBJ2-1, with a weak D call TRBD1 (6 bases). This CDR3 is built from 17 residues. Per germline, CDR1 SEHNR and CDR2 FQNEAQ (reference sequence). V gave up 8 bases and J gave up 0 bases, with 20 bases separating them. CDR3 nucleotide sequence: TGTGCCAGCCGTGTCTGGACAGCTTCTTTCTCCTACAATGAGCAGTTCTTC. Translated: CASRVWTASFSYNEQFF.

This chain joins TRBV5-5 and TRBJ1-1; no definite D call. The CDR3 runs to 15 residues. V lost 4 bases and J lost 8, with 21 bases in between. Germline-derived CDR1 and CDR2 are SGHKS and YYEKEE (reference sequence). CDR3 sequence: CASSPAGERKGEAFF. DNA of the CDR3: TGTGCCAGCAGCCCCGCCGGGGAGAGAAAAGGAGAAGCTTTCTTT.

This clone is a singleton in its sample. The V and J genes are TRBV11-2 and TRBJ1-4; D ambiguous. The length of the CDR3 is 16 residues. Germline V gene sequence: CDR1 SGHAT, CDR2 FQNNGV. V shed 2 bases and J shed 5 bases, with 15 bases lying between them. CDR3 sequence (DNA): TGTGCCAGCAGCTTACGGACTAGGCCCAGAAATGAAAAACTGTTTTTT. This codes for CASSLRTRPRNEKLFF.

This chain joins TRBV6-5 and TRBJ2-7; 10 bases align to TRBD2. The length of the CDR3 is 15 residues. The junction had 10 bases not matched to a gene; V was cut back by 8 bases and J by 3 bases. CDR1 is MNHEY, CDR2 SVGAGI, per germline. The CDR3: CASGLSAGGFYEQYF. The DNA for the CDR3 is TGTGCCAGCGGGCTTTCAGCGGGAGGGTTCTACGAGCAGTACTTC.